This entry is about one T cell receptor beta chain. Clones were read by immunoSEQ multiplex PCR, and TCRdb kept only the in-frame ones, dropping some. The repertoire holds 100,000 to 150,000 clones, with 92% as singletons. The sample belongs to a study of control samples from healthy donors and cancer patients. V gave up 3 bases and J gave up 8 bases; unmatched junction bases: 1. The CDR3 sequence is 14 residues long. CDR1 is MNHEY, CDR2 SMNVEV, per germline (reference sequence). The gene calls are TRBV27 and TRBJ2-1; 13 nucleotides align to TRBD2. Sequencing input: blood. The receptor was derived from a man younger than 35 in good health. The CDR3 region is CASSFGLAGDEQFF. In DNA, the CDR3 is TGTGCCAGCAGTTTTGGACTAGCGGGGGATGAGCAGTTCTTC.